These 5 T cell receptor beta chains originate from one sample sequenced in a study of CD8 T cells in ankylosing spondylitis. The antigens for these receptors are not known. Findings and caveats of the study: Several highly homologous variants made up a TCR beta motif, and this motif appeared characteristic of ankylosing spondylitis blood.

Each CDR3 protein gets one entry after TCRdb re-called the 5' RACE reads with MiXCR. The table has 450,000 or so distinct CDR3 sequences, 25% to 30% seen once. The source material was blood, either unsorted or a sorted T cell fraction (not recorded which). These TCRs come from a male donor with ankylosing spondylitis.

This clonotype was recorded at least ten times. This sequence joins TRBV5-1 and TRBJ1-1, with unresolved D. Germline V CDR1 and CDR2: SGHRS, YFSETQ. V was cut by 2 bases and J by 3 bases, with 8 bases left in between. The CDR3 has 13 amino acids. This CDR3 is CASSLSWDTEAFF. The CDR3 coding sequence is TGCGCCAGCAGCTTATCATGGGACACTGAAGCTTTCTTT.

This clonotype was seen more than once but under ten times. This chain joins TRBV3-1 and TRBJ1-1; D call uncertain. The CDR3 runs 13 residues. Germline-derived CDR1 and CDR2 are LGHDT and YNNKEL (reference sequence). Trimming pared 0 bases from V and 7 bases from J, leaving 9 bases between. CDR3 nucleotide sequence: TGTGCCAGCAGCCAAGACTGGTTCAGTGAAGCTTTCTTT. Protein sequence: CASSQDWFSEAFF.

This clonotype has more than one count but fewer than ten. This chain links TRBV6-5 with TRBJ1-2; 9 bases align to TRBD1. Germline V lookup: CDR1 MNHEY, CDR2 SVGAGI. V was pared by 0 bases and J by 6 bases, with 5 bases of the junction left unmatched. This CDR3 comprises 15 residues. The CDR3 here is CASSYSDRGKDGYTF. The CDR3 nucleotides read TGTGCCAGCAGTTACTCAGACAGGGGGAAAGATGGCTACACCTTC.

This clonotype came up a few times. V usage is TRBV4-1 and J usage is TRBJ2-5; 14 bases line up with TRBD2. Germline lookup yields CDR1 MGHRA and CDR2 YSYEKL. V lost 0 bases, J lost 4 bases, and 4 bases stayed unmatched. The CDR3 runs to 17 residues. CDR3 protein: CASSQDGTSGSSETQYF. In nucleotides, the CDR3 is TGCGCCAGCAGCCAAGACGGGACTAGCGGGAGCTCAGAGACCCAGTACTTC.

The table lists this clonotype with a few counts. CDR3 sequence: CATSDLLAGPPYEQFF. The CDR3 DNA is TGTGCCACCAGTGATTTACTAGCGGGACCCCCCTATGAGCAGTTCTTC. The V and J genes are TRBV24-1 and TRBJ2-1; 10 bases are a match to TRBD2. Germline CDR1 is KGHDR and CDR2 is SFDVKD. Trimming cost V 1 base and J 8 bases; bases outside gene matches: 7. This CDR3 is built from 16 residues.